Listed below are T cell receptor beta chains from one sample, sequenced in a study of CD4+ T cells in melanoma. Clones were sequenced by immunoSEQ multiplex PCR, and TCRdb holds only the in-frame ones, with some missing. Among about 8,800 clones listed, 73% were seen once. Sequencing was performed on cells from a culture (not recorded whether cultured in vitro). Receptors were obtained from a human donor with melanoma. Each CDR3 is given with its conserved first and last residue. D genes are given only for firm matches. Rows give clone size only sometimes, using once, few, many, or a class for an expanded clone.

cdr3_aa cdr3_nt v_call clone_size d_call j_call
CASKEGVISGNTIYF TGTGCCAGCAAAGAGGGGGTTATATCTGGAAACACCATATATTTT TRBV6-5 - - TRBJ1-3
CASSLGGSTGELFF TGCGCCAGCAGCTTGGGGGGCAGCACCGGGGAGCTGTTTTTT TRBV5-1 - - TRBJ2-2
CASSRDSQGTGGGGGYTF TGCGCCAGCAGCCGCGATTCCCAGGGGACAGGGGGCGGCGGTGGCTACACCTTC TRBV5-1 few TRBD1 TRBJ1-2
CASSQDKTGMHADTQYF TGCGCCAGCAGCCAAGATAAAACAGGGATGCACGCGGATACGCAGTATTTT TRBV4-1 - - TRBJ2-3
CASSQKTVPYEQYF TGTGCCAGCAGTCAAAAGACGGTCCCCTACGAGCAGTACTTC TRBV6-5 - - TRBJ2-7
CATSDGASGGYQETQYF TGTGCCACCAGTGATGGGGCTAGCGGGGGGTACCAAGAGACCCAGTACTTC TRBV24-1 - TRBD2 TRBJ2-5
CASSPLTQYEQYF TGTGCCAGCTCGCCCCTCACACAATACGAGCAGTACTTC TRBV18 - - TRBJ2-7
CASSESSGGPANYGYTF TGTGCCAGCAGTGAATCAAGCGGGGGCCCAGCTAACTATGGCTACACCTTC TRBV6-4 once - TRBJ1-2
CAISLRTYQETQYF TGTGCCATCAGTCTACGGACTTACCAAGAGACCCAGTACTTC TRBV10-3 - - TRBJ2-5
CASSFPETYEQYF TGTGCCAGCAGCTTCCCGGAGACCTACGAGCAGTACTTC TRBV7-8 - - TRBJ2-7
CASSLAGTRRTDTQYF TGTGCCAGCAGTTTAGCCGGGACACGACGCACAGATACGCAGTATTTT TRBV5-4 - - TRBJ2-3
CASSSQPQGASGNTIYF TGCGCCAGCAGCTCCCAACCCCAGGGGGCTTCAGGAAACACCATATATTTT TRBV5-1 - TRBD1 TRBJ1-3
CASSQAGPPLRGNSPLHF TGCGCCAGCAGCCAAGCCGGTCCTCCCCTCAGAGGAAATTCACCCCTCCACTTT TRBV4-1 - - TRBJ1-6
CASSFVRAKAFF TGTGCCAGCAGCTTTGTACGGGCAAAAGCTTTCTTT TRBV5-6 - - TRBJ1-1
CAISERTGRNQPQHF TGTGCCATCAGTGAAAGGACAGGGCGCAATCAGCCCCAGCATTTT TRBV10-3 - TRBD1 TRBJ1-5
CAIPREVSPEGTSYEQYF TGTGCCATTCCACGCGAGGTCTCCCCGGAGGGGACCTCCTACGAGCAGTACTTC TRBV10-3 - - TRBJ2-7
CASSGIPDRSSDYGYTF TGTGCCAGCAGTGGTATACCTGACAGGTCTAGTGACTATGGCTACACCTTC TRBV2 few - TRBJ1-2
CASSIVAGSRNTIYF TGTGCCAGTAGTATAGTAGCCGGCTCTCGAAACACCATATATTTT TRBV19 few - TRBJ1-3
CASSDGGGGNEQFF TGTGCCAGCAGCGACGGCGGGGGGGGCAATGAGCAGTTCTTC TRBV9 - TRBD2 TRBJ2-1
CASSLDRGLEQGRVTQYF TGTGCCAGCAGCTTAGATCGAGGTCTGGAACAGGGGAGGGTGACCCAGTACTTC TRBV11-2 - - TRBJ2-5
CSAYSGGTGVPTEAFF TGCAGCGCCTACTCCGGTGGGACAGGGGTCCCCACTGAAGCTTTCTTT TRBV29-1 - TRBD1 TRBJ1-1
CASSPLGAGTGGAEQYF TGTGCCAGCTCACCACTGGGGGCCGGGACAGGGGGCGCCGAGCAGTACTTC TRBV18 - TRBD1 TRBJ2-7
CSTGRETQYF TGCAGTACTGGCCGAGAGACCCAGTACTTC TRBV20-1 - - TRBJ2-5
CASSQKGARGGMDEAFF TGCGCCAGCAGCCAAAAGGGCGCGAGGGGGGGAATGGATGAAGCTTTCTTT TRBV4-1 - - TRBJ1-1
CASSLVPKAKTNEKLFF TGTGCCAGCAGCTTGGTCCCCAAAGCGAAAACTAATGAAAAACTGTTTTTT TRBV5-5 - - TRBJ1-4
CASSYNSYEQYF TGTGCCAGCAGTTATAACTCCTACGAGCAGTACTTC TRBV2 - - TRBJ2-7
CASSDEGSLNTEAFF TGTGCCAGCAGTGATGAGGGGTCCCTGAACACTGAAGCTTTCTTT TRBV2 - - TRBJ1-1
CASTPLTGSYEQYF TGCGCCAGCACGCCCCTGACAGGTTCCTACGAGCAGTACTTC TRBV5-1 - - TRBJ2-7
CASSPGIYGYTF TGTGCCAGCAGCCCGGGGATTTATGGCTACACCTTC TRBV9 - - TRBJ1-2
CASGGGTVLYGYTF TGTGCCAGCGGAGGGGGGACAGTACTGTATGGCTACACCTTC TRBV9 medium-sized TRBD1 TRBJ1-2
CASSARQGQAVRNTEAFF TGCGCCAGCAGCGCCCGACAGGGGCAGGCGGTACGAAACACTGAAGCTTTCTTT TRBV5-1 - TRBD1 TRBJ1-1
CASSLGQQGIGETQYF TGCGCCAGCAGCTTGGGCCAACAGGGGATCGGAGAGACCCAGTACTTC TRBV5-1 - TRBD1 TRBJ2-5
CASSLRPRANEQFF TGTGCCAGCAGCTTAAGGCCTCGGGCAAATGAGCAGTTCTTC TRBV5-4 - - TRBJ2-1
CASSRSGEGTDTQYF TGTGCCAGCTCACGTTCAGGGGAGGGCACAGATACGCAGTATTTT TRBV18 once - TRBJ2-3
CASTQIINGLANTEAFF TGCGCCAGCACCCAAATTATTAATGGTTTGGCGAACACTGAAGCTTTCTTT TRBV5-1 - - TRBJ1-1
CASNRASLETQYF TGTGCCAGCAACAGAGCTAGCCTAGAGACCCAGTACTTC TRBV2 - - TRBJ2-5
CAWGRTATSDTQYF TGTGCCTGGGGTCGGACAGCAACCTCAGATACGCAGTATTTT TRBV30 - - TRBJ2-3
CASSQTAGKAEAFF TGTGCCAGTAGTCAAACCGCAGGGAAGGCTGAAGCTTTCTTT TRBV6-5 - - TRBJ1-1
CASRLSGTGSNEQFF TGTGCCAGCAGACTTTCCGGGACAGGGTCCAATGAGCAGTTCTTC TRBV2 - TRBD1 TRBJ2-1
CASKRTGGINSPLHF TGCGCCAGCAAGAGGACAGGGGGAATTAATTCACCCCTCCACTTT TRBV5-1 - TRBD1 TRBJ1-6
CASSRDRAEAFF TGTGCCAGTTCACGGGACAGGGCCGAAGCTTTCTTT TRBV18 - TRBD1 TRBJ1-1
CASSLAGGGANEQFF TGCGCCAGCAGCTTGGCCGGAGGGGGGGCGAATGAGCAGTTCTTC TRBV5-1 - - TRBJ2-1
CASSIDLVGRNTEAFF TGTGCCAGTAGTATAGATCTCGTCGGCCGGAACACTGAAGCTTTCTTT TRBV19 - - TRBJ1-1
CASTRRGTGGQGNTGELFF TGTGCCAGCACCCGAAGGGGGACCGGAGGGCAAGGGAACACCGGGGAGCTGTTTTTT TRBV7-6 few - TRBJ2-2
CASSRQGNQPQHF TGTGCCAGCAGCCGACAGGGGAATCAGCCCCAGCATTTT TRBV16 - TRBD1 TRBJ1-5
CASSIAEATNEKLFF TGTGCCAGTAGTATAGCCGAAGCAACTAATGAAAAACTGTTTTTT TRBV19 - - TRBJ1-4
CAWTSGVYNEQFF TGTGCCTGGACTAGCGGGGTATACAATGAGCAGTTCTTC TRBV30 - TRBD2 TRBJ2-1